A selection of T cell receptor beta chains follows, all from one sample in a study of beta chain features in type 1 diabetes. Assay: immunoSEQ multiplex PCR; the TCRdb copy retains only in-frame clones and omits some. The sample holds under 350,000 clones; roughly an eighth are singletons and the top ten take 0.015% to 0.02%. Sequencing input: naive CD4+ T cells from blood. The receptors here all came from a man aged 25 to 40 with type 1 diabetes. The CDR3 runs from the conserved cysteine through the conserved F or W. The order of the fields is D gene, clone size, V gene, J gene, CDR3 protein, CDR3 DNA. D genes are given only for firm matches. The size of a clone is reported for some rows only, either as once, few or many, or as a class for expanded clones.

-	few	TRBV28	TRBJ2-3	CASSSQARRLGTDTQYF	TGTGCCAGCAGTTCTCAGGCTCGGCGTCTGGGCACAGATACGCAGTATTTT
-	-	TRBV2	TRBJ2-6	CASRTRQAGANVLTF	TGTGCCAGCAGGACTCGACAGGCTGGGGCCAACGTCCTGACTTTC
-	few	TRBV5-1	TRBJ1-2	CASSLAPGVTYGYTF	TGCGCCAGCAGCTTGGCCCCAGGGGTCACATATGGCTACACCTTC
TRBD2	-	TRBV18	TRBJ2-1	CASSNPGLAGNEQFF	TGTGCCAGCTCAAACCCGGGACTAGCGGGGAACGAGCAGTTCTTC
-	-	TRBV19	TRBJ2-1	CASRPEGSSYNEQFF	TGTGCCAGTAGGCCGGAAGGGAGTTCCTACAATGAGCAGTTCTTC
-	-	TRBV15	TRBJ1-2	CATSSPPPGRYGYTF	TGTGCCACCAGCAGTCCCCCGCCAGGGCGGTATGGCTACACCTTC
TRBD1	-	TRBV18	TRBJ1-5	CASSPSRHDRAVGQPQHF	TGTGCCAGCTCACCCTCCCGTCATGACAGGGCCGTCGGTCAGCCCCAGCATTTT
-	-	TRBV5-6	TRBJ1-5	CASNRQGNQPQHF	TGTGCCAGCAACCGACAGGGCAATCAGCCCCAGCATTTT
TRBD1	few	TRBV7-9	TRBJ2-5	CASSSDRGRWETQYF	TGTGCCAGCAGCTCTGACAGGGGGCGATGGGAGACCCAGTACTTC
-	-	TRBV6-1	TRBJ2-2	CASSELKTGSNTGELFF	TGTGCCAGCAGTGAACTGAAGACAGGTTCGAACACCGGGGAGCTGTTTTTT
TRBD2	-	TRBV27	TRBJ2-7	CASSFSGSLYEQYF	TGTGCCAGCAGTTTTAGCGGGAGTCTCTACGAGCAGTACTTC
TRBD2	-	TRBV30	TRBJ2-7	CAWRAGYSYEQYF	TGTGCCTGGAGAGCGGGATACTCCTACGAGCAGTACTTC
-	-	TRBV6-5	TRBJ2-2	CASSYHGTSTGELFF	TGTGCCAGCAGTTACCACGGGACATCCACCGGGGAGCTGTTTTTT
TRBD2	-	TRBV4-2	TRBJ2-2	CASSLGTTYSEELFF	TGTGCCAGCAGCCTCGGGACTACCTATTCGGAGGAGCTGTTTTTT
TRBD1	-	TRBV6-1	TRBJ1-5	CASSEARGTGTQPQHF	TGTGCCAGCAGTGAAGCGAGGGGGACAGGGACCCAGCCCCAGCATTTT
TRBD2	once	TRBV28	TRBJ2-5	CASSVTSGSSRETQYF	TGTGCCAGCAGTGTGACTAGCGGGTCCAGTCGGGAGACCCAGTACTTC
-	-	TRBV2	TRBJ1-5	CASGQALNQPQHF	TGTGCCAGCGGTCAGGCCCTCAATCAGCCCCAGCATTTT
TRBD1	-	TRBV5-1	TRBJ1-1	CASSPEEGQGRRTEAFF	TGCGCCAGCAGCCCGGAGGAGGGACAGGGACGGAGGACTGAAGCTTTCTTT
-	-	TRBV29-1	TRBJ1-4	CSAVDFLSEKLFF	TGCAGCGCGGTAGACTTCCTAAGTGAAAAACTGTTTTTT
-	-	TRBV5-4	TRBJ1-1	CASSQVDSLGTEAFF	TGTGCCAGCAGCCAGGTCGACAGCCTAGGAACTGAAGCTTTCTTT
-	-	TRBV2	TRBJ1-5	CASSDGTRGDQPQHF	TGTGCCAGCAGTGACGGGACAAGGGGCGATCAGCCCCAGCATTTT
TRBD1	few	TRBV6-5	TRBJ1-1	CASSPIYRGTEAFF	TGTGCCAGCAGCCCTATTTACAGGGGGACTGAAGCTTTCTTT
-	-	TRBV7-2	TRBJ1-5	CASSLGAAGAQPQHF	TGTGCCAGCAGCTTAGGAGCGGCAGGGGCTCAGCCCCAGCATTTT
TRBD1	-	TRBV4-2	TRBJ2-5	CASSPGTVTGETQYF	TGTGCCAGCAGCCCGGGGACAGTAACTGGGGAGACCCAGTACTTC
TRBD1	-	TRBV7-9	TRBJ1-2	CASSVQGPTNYGYTF	TGTGCCAGCAGTGTACAGGGGCCTACTAACTATGGCTACACCTTC
TRBD1	few	TRBV6-5	TRBJ1-4	CASRDRGVLEKLFF	TGTGCCAGCAGAGACAGGGGGGTTTTGGAAAAACTGTTTTTT
-	few	TRBV5-1	TRBJ2-7	CASSLVAGSSYEQYF	TGCGCCAGCAGCTTGGTGGCGGGCAGCTCCTACGAGCAGTACTTC
TRBD1	-	TRBV28	TRBJ2-1	CASSPSGQGANEQFF	TGTGCCAGCAGCCCCTCGGGACAGGGGGCCAATGAGCAGTTCTTC
TRBD2	-	TRBV6-5	TRBJ2-1	CASSSAIAGRDEQFF	TGTGCCAGCAGTTCGGCGATAGCGGGAAGGGATGAGCAGTTCTTC
-	-	TRBV5-1	TRBJ1-1	CASSIPTELNTEAFF	TGCGCCAGCAGCATCCCGACAGAGTTGAACACTGAAGCTTTCTTT
-	-	TRBV7-9	TRBJ1-3	CASSSQASSGNTIYF	TGTGCCAGCAGCTCCCAGGCCTCCTCTGGAAACACCATATATTTT
-	few	TRBV5-1	TRBJ2-5	CASSLRQGGETQYF	TGCGCCAGCAGCTTAAGGCAGGGTGGCGAGACCCAGTACTTC
TRBD2	few	TRBV7-2	TRBJ2-7	CASSPGLRPSEQYF	TGTGCCAGCAGCCCGGGACTACGGCCCTCCGAGCAGTACTTC
TRBD1	-	TRBV7-3	TRBJ1-4	CASSWRTGNEKLFF	TGTGCCAGCAGCTGGCGGACAGGGAACGAAAAACTGTTTTTT
-	-	TRBV18	TRBJ1-1	CASSPTGITEAFF	TGTGCCAGCTCACCAACAGGGATCACTGAAGCTTTCTTT
-	-	TRBV15	TRBJ2-6	CATSRDTSSGANVLTF	TGTGCCACCAGCAGAGATACGAGCTCTGGGGCCAACGTCCTGACTTTC
-	few	TRBV27	TRBJ1-5	CASGALGQPQHF	TGTGCCAGCGGGGCCTTGGGCCAGCCCCAGCATTTT
TRBD1	few	TRBV5-1	TRBJ2-6	CASRTGTGANVLTF	TGCGCCAGCAGGACAGGGACCGGGGCCAACGTCCTGACTTTC
TRBD1	-	TRBV15	TRBJ1-5	CATSRGRQGRLAAQHF	TGTGCCACCAGCAGAGGTCGACAGGGTCGTTTAGCGGCCCAGCATTTT
-	few	TRBV27	TRBJ2-5	CASSPRRQETQYF	TGTGCCAGCAGCCCCAGGAGGCAAGAGACCCAGTACTTC
-	-	TRBV5-4	TRBJ2-5	CASSLSGSRFEETQYF	TGTGCCAGCAGCCTCTCCGGGAGTAGATTTGAAGAGACCCAGTACTTC
-	few	TRBV5-1	TRBJ1-1	CASRGQGEPTTEAFF	TGCGCCAGCAGAGGACAAGGGGAACCAACCACTGAAGCTTTCTTT
-	few	TRBV18	TRBJ1-4	CASSASGEKLFF	TGTGCCAGCTCAGCCTCGGGTGAAAAACTGTTTTTT
-	few	TRBV2	TRBJ2-2	CASCLAQNTGELFF	TGTGCCAGCTGCCTAGCGCAGAACACCGGGGAGCTGTTTTTT
TRBD1	few	TRBV28	TRBJ2-7	CASRQTGSSQYF	TGTGCCAGCAGACAGACAGGGTCGTCGCAGTACTTC
TRBD1	-	TRBV27	TRBJ2-7	CASSLVGTGVEQYF	TGTGCCAGCAGTTTAGTCGGGACAGGGGTCGAGCAGTACTTC
TRBD1	few	TRBV7-2	TRBJ2-7	CASSRQGSYEQYF	TGTGCCAGCAGCCGACAGGGCTCCTACGAGCAGTACTTC
-	-	TRBV30	TRBJ1-2	CACSLERLGRIGYTF	TGTGCCTGTTCATTGGAGAGGTTGGGGCGAATTGGCTACACCTTC
-	few	TRBV18	TRBJ2-5	CASSLRTAQETQYF	TGTGCCAGCTCACTCCGGACAGCCCAAGAGACCCAGTACTTC